Reported below is one T cell receptor beta chain. Its antigen is currently unknown. A much larger clone lies one base from this, so it may be a read error. The sample belongs to a study of OX40 agonist ivuxolimab in advanced cancers. Autoimmune disease history or systemic immunosuppression led to patient exclusion. The V end was cut by 3 bases, the J end by 0 bases, with 0 bases between. Germline V gene data show CDR1 as SGHAT and CDR2 as FQDESV (reference sequence). The CDR3 is 11 amino acids. Broader study findings: Some of the nonresponding patients also showed low levels of normalized T-cell clonal expansion. The mean number of expanded clones was higher in CD8+ T cells than in CD4+.

The table came from immunoSEQ multiplex PCR; TCRdb's copy has only in-frame clones and leaves some out. The sample includes roughly 71,000 clones, 70% to 90% of them seen just once. The origin of this receptor is an adult with an advanced solid tumor such as melanoma, head and neck, liver or kidney cancer. The sequencing here drew on CD4+ or CD8+ T cells sorted from blood, taken in a trial of the OX40 agonist ivuxolimab. V usage is TRBV11-1 and J usage is TRBJ2-7; D ambiguous. CDR3 bases: TGTGCCAGCAGCTTCTCCTACGAGCAGTACTTC. This codes for CASSFSYEQYF.